The rows below give T cell receptor beta chains drawn from one sample of a study of quantifying T cell responses using KT2 cells. A single record per CDR3 protein comes from TCRdb applying MiXCR to the UMI-ligation and nested PCR reads. The repertoire holds approximately 54,000 distinct CDR3 sequences, with around 10% as singletons. The specimen was PBMCs spiked with cells of the T cell clone KT2. These receptors all come from a human donor. Each CDR3 is given with its conserved first and last residue. D genes are given only for firm matches.

J gene	D gene	V gene	CDR3 protein
TRBJ1-6	.	TRBV6-5	CASSYGGGRENSPLNF
TRBJ2-7	TRBD2	TRBV9	CASGDGRTYEQYF
TRBJ2-1	.	TRBV2	CASLRGSRSYNEQFF
TRBJ2-5	TRBD2	TRBV11-2	CASSQTSAGVQETQYF
TRBJ2-1	.	TRBV20-1	CSARDLLGGYNEQFF
TRBJ2-2	.	TRBV20-1	CSATRGVQAGELFF
TRBJ2-6	.	TRBV4-1	CASSHLQGSGANVLTF
TRBJ2-7	.	TRBV6-2/TRBV6-3	CASSYSSGYFSYEQYF
TRBJ1-1	.	TRBV20-1	CSARHARDTEAFF
TRBJ1-1	.	TRBV12-3/TRBV12-4	CASSLAGGNTEAFF
TRBJ2-1	TRBD2	TRBV5-1	CASSLAGTSGGGYNEQFF
TRBJ2-7	TRBD2	TRBV6-2/TRBV6-3	CASSYAGGGEYEQYF
TRBJ1-1	.	TRBV5-4	CASSLSYGNTEAFF
TRBJ1-1	.	TRBV12-3/TRBV12-4	CASSLRRGTTEAFF
TRBJ2-7	.	TRBV5-1	CASSVQSNYEQYF
TRBJ2-3	.	TRBV10-2	CASSNEAELDLFLVDTQYF